This T cell receptor beta chain was captured in a study of blood T cell repertoires in COVID-19. The V gene lost 7 bases and the J gene lost 0 bases, with 13 bases spanning the gap. Germline loops: CDR1 SGHRS, CDR2 YFSETQ. This CDR3 contains 14 residues. Sequencing was performed with immunoSEQ multiplex PCR; in TCRdb, only in-frame clones are kept and a portion is missing. The table lists roughly 140,000 clones, around 85% of them singletons, with 6.2% in the top ten. The TCR originated in a woman between 35 and 50 years old who had recovered from COVID-19. This sequence joins TRBV5-1 and TRBJ2-5, with D perhaps TRBD2 (5 bases). Sequenced input: PBMCs or T cells enriched from blood (not recorded which). CDR3 residues: CASGPPGNQETQYF. CDR3 nucleotide sequence: TGCGCCAGCGGGCCCCCGGGGAACCAAGAGACCCAGTACTTC.